Listed here are 27 T cell receptor beta chains from one sample, sequenced in a study of OX40 agonist ivuxolimab in advanced cancers. The method was immunoSEQ multiplex PCR; TCRdb's version includes in-frame clones alone and lacks a portion of them. The sample contains tens of thousands of clones, approximately 80% of which appear only once. Specimen: CD4+ or CD8+ T cells sorted from blood, collected in a trial of the OX40 agonist ivuxolimab. The receptors stem from an adult with an advanced solid tumor such as melanoma, head and neck, liver or kidney cancer.

This rearrangement joins TRBV30 to TRBJ2-3; D ambiguous. V shed 0 bases and J shed 2 bases, with 6 bases lying between them. The germline V gene has CDR1 GTSNPN and CDR2 SVGIG (reference sequence). This CDR3 comprises 13 residues. CDR3 sequence (DNA): TGTGCCTGGAGTGTACTGTCCACAGATACGCAGTATTTT. It encodes CAWSVLSTDTQYF.

The chain uses TRBV5-1 and TRBJ2-5, with D perhaps TRBD1 (5 bases). This CDR3 spans 14 amino acids. From germline, CDR1 is SGHRS and CDR2 YFSETQ. Trimming pared 6 bases from V and 2 bases from J, leaving 14 bases between. DNA of the CDR3: TGCGCCAGCAAACCTGGGGCAAATCAAGAGACCCAGTACTTC. It is translated as CASKPGANQETQYF.

For this clone: One junction end disagrees with the germline gene, perhaps due to a read error. The chain links TRBV23-1 to TRBJ2-7; the match to TRBD2 covers 11 bases. TRBV23-1 is recorded as an ORF, its role being uncertain. The CDR3 length is 16 residues. CDR3 DNA sequence: TGCGCCAGCAGTCCGAGACTAGCGGGAAACTCCCACGAGCAGTACTTC. Encoded protein: CASSPRLAGNSHEQYF.

V and J are TRBV6-5 and TRBJ2-1; 12 positions match TRBD2. This CDR3 contains 15 residues. Per germline, CDR1 MNHEY and CDR2 SVGAGI. The J segment lost 7 bases and the V segment lost 4 bases, leaving 5 bases of the junction unmatched. The CDR3 bases are TGTGCCAGCAGTTGGACTAGCGGGGTCTCTAATGAGCAGTTCTTC. As protein: CASSWTSGVSNEQFF.

The rearrangement links TRBV6-1 to TRBJ1-1, with TRBD1 matching over 7 bases. The junction had 13 bases not matched to a gene; V was cut back by 3 bases and J by 0 bases. This CDR3 is 18 amino acids long. Germline V lookup: CDR1 MNHNS, CDR2 SASEGT. The CDR3 coding sequence is TGTGCCAGCAGTGATTCAACCGGGACAGCAATTATGAACACTGAAGCTTTCTTT. As protein: CASSDSTGTAIMNTEAFF.

J is TRBJ1-2 and V is TRBV5-1; D gene unclear. CDR3 size: 17 residues. V was trimmed by 1 base and J by 3 bases, leaving 19 bases between them. Germline V gives CDR1 SGHRS, CDR2 YFSETQ. CDR3 sequence: CASSLQPVFLSDYGYTF. In DNA form, the CDR3 reads TGCGCCAGCAGCTTGCAGCCAGTCTTCCTAAGCGACTATGGCTACACCTTC. The variable domain in full, completed from reference TRBV5-1 and TRBJ1-2, reads KAGVTQTPRYLIKTRGQQVTLSCSPISGHRSVSWYQQTPGQGLQFLFEYFSETQRNKGNFPGRFSGRQFSNSRSEMNVSTLELGDSALYLCASSLQPVFLSDYGYTFGSGTRLTVV.

CDR3 DNA sequence: TGTGCCAGCGCGGGGGACAAGCTGGATCTGGGCTATGGCTACACCTTC. Its translation: CASAGDKLDLGYGYTF. The chain recombines TRBV27 with TRBJ1-2; tentatively, D is TRBD1 (6 bases). The CDR3 sequence is 16 residues long. Germline V CDR1 and CDR2: MNHEY, SMNVEV (reference sequence). V lost 8 bases to trimming and J lost 4 bases, with 23 bases between them.

The J gene is TRBJ1-2, the V gene TRBV27, with 8 bases identical to TRBD1. Germline V gene sequence: CDR1 MNHEY, CDR2 SMNVEV (reference sequence). The CDR3 sequence is 13 residues long. The J segment lost 6 bases and the V segment lost 6 bases, leaving 6 bases of the junction unmatched. The CDR3 is CASSPRDRNGYTF. CDR3 in DNA: TGTGCCAGCAGCCCCCGGGACAGGAATGGCTACACCTTC.

The V gene is TRBV5-4, the J gene TRBJ2-5; TRBD1 aligns across 8 bases. CDR3 length: 15 amino acids. Germline V gene sequence: CDR1 SGHNT, CDR2 YYREEE (reference sequence). V lost 4 bases and J lost 4; bases outside the gene matches: 9. The CDR3, as DNA: TGTGCCAGCAGCCTCCGGACAGGGCGCGGAGAGACCCAGTACTTC. Protein product: CASSLRTGRGETQYF.

Turning to this clone: The same CDR3 arises from other DNA sequences in this sample as well. This chain joins TRBV18 and TRBJ1-4; maybe TRBD1 (5 bases). Between the trimmed V and J ends, which lost 3 bases and 6 bases, there was a span of 8 bases. Looked up from germline, CDR1 is KGHSH and CDR2 is LQKENI. The CDR3 has 13 amino acids. The CDR3 DNA is TGTGCCAGCTCACCGGGACGGGATGAAAAACTGTTTTTT. It translates to CASSPGRDEKLFF.

For this clone: At one end the junction does not follow the germline gene, possibly because of a read error. The chain employs TRBV19 and TRBJ1-2; D uncertain. Germline V gives CDR1 LNHDA, CDR2 SQIVND (reference sequence). This CDR3 has 15 residues. CDR3 sequence reads: CASSTSPHPLYDYTF. CDR3 sequence (DNA): TGTGCCAGTAGTACCAGTCCCCACCCTCTCTATGACTACACCTTC. Supplemented by reference TRBV19 and TRBJ1-2, the full variable domain reads DGGITQSPKYLFRKEGQNVTLSCEQNLNHDAMYWYRQDPGQGLRLIYYSQIVNDFQKGDIAEGYSVSREKKESFPLTVTSAQKNPTAFYLCASSTSPHPLYDYTFGSGTRLTVV.

The chain is built from TRBV6-6 and TRBJ1-1; a possible D gene is TRBD1 (5 bases). The CDR3 sequence is 12 residues long. The germline V and J ends were trimmed by 2 bases and 10 bases, with 11 bases remaining between them. The germline CDR1 and CDR2 sequences are MNHNY and SVGAGI (reference sequence). CDR3 nucleotide sequence: TGTGCCAGCAGTTACCTTGACAGAGGAGCTTTCTTT. Protein sequence: CASSYLDRGAFF.

This clone was picked up one time. The CDR3 loop is CASSAWGDPISEQYF. The DNA of the CDR3 is TGCGCCAGCAGTGCCTGGGGGGACCCGATTAGCGAGCAGTACTTC. This chain uses TRBV10-1 with TRBJ2-7; tentative D call: TRBD2 (6 bases). CDR1 WNHNN and CDR2 SYGVQD come from the germline V gene (reference sequence). Trimming left V 4 bases short and J 6 bases short, with 19 bases between. This CDR3 spans 15 amino acids.

The chain combines TRBV7-3 with TRBJ2-7, with D perhaps TRBD1 (5 bases). Germline-derived CDR1 and CDR2 are SGHTA and FQGTGA. This CDR3 spans 14 amino acids. Trimming removed 5 bases from V and 5 bases from J, with 16 bases in between. CDR3 DNA sequence: TGTGCCAGCAGCCGCGACCAGGGCTCTAACGAGCAGTACTTC. It is translated as CASSRDQGSNEQYF.

This chain joins TRBV28 and TRBJ2-5; no clear D gene. With 1 base removed from V and 7 bases from J, the gap between germline ends came to 13 bases. The CDR3 sequence is 14 residues long. Germline V CDR1 and CDR2: MDHEN, SYDVKM. CDR3 loop: CASSLSDKARTQYF. CDR3 DNA: TGTGCCAGCAGTTTATCCGACAAGGCGAGGACCCAGTACTTC.

CDR3 in DNA: TGCAGTCCGGGACGGTTCTCCTACGAGCAGTACTTC. It codes for CSPGRFSYEQYF. The chain employs TRBV29-1 and TRBJ2-7; the D call may be TRBD1 or TRBD2 (5 bases each). The CDR3 is made up of 12 amino acids. Germline V gene sequence: CDR1 SQVTM, CDR2 ANQGSEA.

This clone was detected only once. The chain carries TRBV5-1 and TRBJ2-7, with 12 bases aligning to TRBD2. The CDR3 is 14 amino acids. In germline, CDR1 is SGHRS, CDR2 YFSETQ. The V segment lost 8 bases and the J segment 3 bases; nucleotides outside the gene matches: 6. CDR3 nucleotides: TGCGCCAGTGGGACTAGCGGGCGTTTCTACGAGCAGTACTTC. The encoded protein is CASGTSGRFYEQYF.

The V gene is TRBV10-3, the J gene TRBJ1-5, with 8 bases fitting TRBD1. V lost 11 bases to trimming and J lost 5 bases; unmatched junction nucleotides: 11. CDR3 length equals 14 residues. The germline CDR1 and CDR2 sequences are ENHRY and SYGVKD. The CDR3 region has the DNA TGTGCCTCATCCGAAGGACAGGGCTATCAGCCCCAGCATTTT. This encodes CASSEGQGYQPQHF.

The V call is TRBV15, the J call TRBJ2-5, with 7 bases that match TRBD2. This CDR3 has 18 residues. J lost 0 bases, V lost 0 bases, and 10 bases had no gene match. CDR1 is LNHNV, CDR2 YYDKDF, per germline (reference sequence). The CDR3 sequence is CATSRDLGGTKYQETQYF. The CDR3 nucleotides read TGTGCCACCAGCAGAGATCTCGGGGGGACCAAGTACCAAGAGACCCAGTACTTC. Supplemented by reference TRBV15 and TRBJ2-5, the full variable domain reads DAMVIQNPRYQVTQFGKPVTLSCSQTLNHNVMYWYQQKSSQAPKLLFHYYDKDFNNEADTPDNFQSRRPNTSFCFLDIRSPGLGDTAMYLCATSRDLGGTKYQETQYFGPGTRLLVL.

The chain combines TRBV7-2 with TRBJ1-1, with 7 bases matching TRBD1. This CDR3 is 17 amino acids long. The ends lost 1 base at V and 0 bases at J; junction bases unmatched: 8. In germline, CDR1 is SGHTA, CDR2 FQGNSA. The CDR3 DNA is TGTGCCAGCAGCTTAGGAAGGGACAGATCCATGAACACTGAAGCTTTCTTT. Residues: CASSLGRDRSMNTEAFF.

This chain connects TRBV6-6 to TRBJ1-1; D might be TRBD1 (5 bases). This CDR3 comprises 15 residues. CDR1 is MNHNY, CDR2 SVGAGI, per germline (reference sequence). With 6 bases removed from V and 0 bases from J, the gap between germline ends came to 14 bases. CDR3 sequence: CASREKGRLNTEAFF. In DNA, the CDR3 is TGTGCCAGCAGGGAGAAGGGACGGTTGAACACTGAAGCTTTCTTT.

This chain joins TRBV7-8 and TRBJ1-2; 9 bases map to TRBD1. This CDR3 comprises 15 residues. Germline-derived CDR1 and CDR2 are SGHVS and FQNEAQ. Trimming took 5 bases from V and 8 from J; bases not matched to a gene: 12. The CDR3 DNA reads TGTGCCAGCAGCACCAGAACAGGGGGCGCGGAGGGCTACACCTTC. Its translation: CASSTRTGGAEGYTF.

J is TRBJ1-1 and V is TRBV2; a possible D gene is TRBD1 (6 bases). Germline CDR1 and CDR2: SNHLY and FYNNEI. The CDR3 covers 15 residues. Trimming stripped 7 bases from V and 7 bases from J, with 22 bases between. Here the CDR3 reads CASTVDRPGVDEAFF. CDR3 coding DNA: TGTGCCAGCACAGTAGACAGGCCGGGAGTGGATGAAGCTTTCTTT.

The chain is built from TRBV2 and TRBJ2-1, with 14 nucleotides matching TRBD2. The CDR3 has 18 amino acids. V shed 4 bases, J shed 0 bases, and the junction held 5 bases outside the gene matches. The V gene's germline CDR1 is SNHLY and CDR2 FYNNEI. CDR3 nucleotides: TGTGCCAGCAGTGGAGGGACTAGCGGGGGTCGCTCCTACAATGAGCAGTTCTTC. Protein: CASSGGTSGGRSYNEQFF.

This chain links TRBV6-6 with TRBJ2-5; 9 bases map to TRBD1. The length of the CDR3 is 14 residues. Germline CDR1 reads MNHNY; CDR2 reads SVGAGI (reference sequence). The trim removed 6 bases at V and 4 bases at J, leaving 6 bases unmatched. CDR3 sequence reads: CASRPTGGRETQYF. In nucleotides, the CDR3 is TGTGCCAGCAGGCCGACAGGGGGAAGAGAGACCCAGTACTTC.

V is TRBV6-6 and J is TRBJ2-5, with D perhaps matching TRBD2 (7 bases). V was clipped by 8 bases and J by 4 bases, with 20 bases between them. Germline V gene lookup returns CDR1 MNHNY and CDR2 SVGAGI (reference sequence). The CDR3 is 15 residues long. The CDR3 spells CASLVGGASRETQYF. CDR3 DNA: TGTGCCAGCTTAGTGGGGGGGGCCTCCCGAGAGACCCAGTACTTC.

V usage is TRBV11-3 and J usage is TRBJ2-3; D gene uncertain. V lost 3 bases and J 5 bases, leaving 9 bases between the germline ends. Germline CDR1 SGHNT, CDR2 YENEEA. The CDR3 has 13 residues. The CDR3 nucleotides are TGTGCCAGCAGCTTTCTGGGCATAGATACGCAGTATTTT. It yields the protein CASSFLGIDTQYF. Drawing the rest from reference TRBV11-3 and TRBJ2-3, the complete variable domain is EAGVVQSPRYKIIEKKQPVAFWCNPISGHNTLYWYLQNLGQGPELLIRYENEEAVDDSQLPKDRFSAERLKGVDSTLKIQPAELGDSAVYLCASSFLGIDTQYFGPGTRLTVL.